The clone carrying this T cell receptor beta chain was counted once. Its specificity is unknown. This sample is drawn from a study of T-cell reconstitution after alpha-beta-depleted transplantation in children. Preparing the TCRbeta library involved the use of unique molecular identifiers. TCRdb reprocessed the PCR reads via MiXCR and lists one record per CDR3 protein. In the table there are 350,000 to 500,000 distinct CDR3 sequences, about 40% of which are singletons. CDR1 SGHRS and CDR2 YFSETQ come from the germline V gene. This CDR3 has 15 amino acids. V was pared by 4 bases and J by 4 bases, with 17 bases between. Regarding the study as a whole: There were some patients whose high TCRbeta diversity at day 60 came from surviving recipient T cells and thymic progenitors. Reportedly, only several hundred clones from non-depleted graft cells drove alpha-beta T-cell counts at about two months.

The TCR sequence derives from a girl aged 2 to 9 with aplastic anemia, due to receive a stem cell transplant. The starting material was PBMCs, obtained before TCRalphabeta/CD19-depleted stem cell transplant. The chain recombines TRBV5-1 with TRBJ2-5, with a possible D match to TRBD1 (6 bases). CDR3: CASSPGQFGVETQYF. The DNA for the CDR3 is TGCGCCAGCAGCCCTGGACAGTTCGGGGTAGAGACCCAGTACTTC.